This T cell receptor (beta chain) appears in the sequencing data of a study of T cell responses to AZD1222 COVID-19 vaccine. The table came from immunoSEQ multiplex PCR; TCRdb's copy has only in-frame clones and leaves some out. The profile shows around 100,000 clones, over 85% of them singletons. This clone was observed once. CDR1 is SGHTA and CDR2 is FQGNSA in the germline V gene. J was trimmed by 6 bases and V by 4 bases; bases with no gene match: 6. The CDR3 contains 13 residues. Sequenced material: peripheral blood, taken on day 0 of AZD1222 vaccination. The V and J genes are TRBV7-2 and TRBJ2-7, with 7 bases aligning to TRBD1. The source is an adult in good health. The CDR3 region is CASSSDRFSEQYF. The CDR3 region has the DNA TGTGCCAGCAGCTCGGACAGGTTTTCCGAGCAGTACTTC.